Listed below are T cell receptor beta chains from one sample, sequenced in a study of monozygotic twins with inflammatory bowel disease. TCRdb reprocessed the 5' RACE reads and stores each CDR3 protein as one record, lacking DNA. The repertoire table contains about 380,000 distinct CDR3 sequences. What was sequenced was blood. The source of these receptors is a human donor with ulcerative colitis or Crohn's disease, or a healthy co-twin of an affected twin (not recorded which). Both conserved end residues are part of each CDR3.

13	TRBV6-5	TRBJ2-7	CASSWDTAYEQYF
14	TRBV20-1	TRBJ2-1	CSAIPGQVRNEQFF
15	TRBV4-3	TRBJ2-7	CASSHYRDGAYEQYF
16	TRBV19	TRBJ2-1	CASSIEWLAGDHEQFF
13	TRBV3-1	TRBJ2-5	CASLGGFRETQYF
17	TRBV7-2	TRBJ2-4	CASSLVDGKEAKNIQYF
16	TRBV24-1	TRBJ2-1	CATSDLGTGVQGEQFF
12	TRBV6-6	TRBJ2-5	CASSPDGETQYF
17	TRBV9	TRBJ2-2	CASSVGVGTGNTGELFF
15	TRBV7-9	TRBJ2-5	CASSPPGHRQETQYF
12	TRBV6-5	TRBJ1-2	CASSQGLYGYTF
14	TRBV5-8	TRBJ1-2	CASSLRADRYGYTF
15	TRBV12-3/TRBV12-4	TRBJ1-2	CASREMSGARGGYTF
14	TRBV6-1	TRBJ2-7	CASSKQGHSYEQYF
14	TRBV5-1	TRBJ2-5	CASSSGDRRETQYF
21	TRBV2	TRBJ2-3	CASSVPKGRTSGGLNTDTQYF
12	TRBV5-6	TRBJ1-5	CASSSGPRPQHF
12	TRBV7-2	TRBJ1-1	CASSLLKHEAFF
14	TRBV5-1	TRBJ1-2	CAKTDRRANYGYTF
15	TRBV12-3/TRBV12-4	TRBJ2-7	CASSFNGGAIAGQYF
13	TRBV7-9	TRBJ2-7	CASSSRGFDEQYF
15	TRBV11-2	TRBJ2-2	CASSLLAGGPGELLF
15	TRBV5-1	TRBJ1-4	CASRGTGWTNEKLFF
15	TRBV3-1	TRBJ1-4	CASSPRVGEIEKLFF
15	TRBV7-2	TRBJ1-1	CASSSDRGLNTEAFF
17	TRBV7-2	TRBJ2-3	CASSLRSGGSRGDTQYF
14	TRBV6-2/TRBV6-3	TRBJ1-1	CASSVHTGGTEAFF
20	TRBV11-1	TRBJ2-1	CASSLMPPKSSAGSYNEQFF
18	TRBV5-6	TRBJ2-1	CASSLYRTSGGALNEQFF
16	TRBV18	TRBJ2-2	CASSPRSSGVTGELFF
16	TRBV7-2	TRBJ2-1	CASSLGGNWLVNEQFF
16	TRBV5-4	TRBJ2-1	CASSLDGGGALVEQFF
15	TRBV5-1	TRBJ2-1	CASSLDRGFYNEQFF
16	TRBV5-1	TRBJ2-1	CASSLKSGGCENEQFF
19	TRBV12-3/TRBV12-4	TRBJ1-4	CASSPRMGRGLAGNEKLFF
13	TRBV29-1	TRBJ2-3	CSVERTGGDTQYF
16	TRBV5-1	TRBJ2-7	CASSFGPSGQGFEQYF
17	TRBV4-3	TRBJ2-2	CASSQDLGLGNTGELFF
12	TRBV24-1	TRBJ2-5	CATPTGRETQYF
14	TRBV20-1	TRBJ2-1	CSARIAGGQGEQFF
15	TRBV5-1	TRBJ2-2	CASSILIANTGELFF
17	TRBV14	TRBJ2-1	CASSQGALAGAYNEQFF
13	TRBV6-5	TRBJ2-3	CASSYLAGDTQYF